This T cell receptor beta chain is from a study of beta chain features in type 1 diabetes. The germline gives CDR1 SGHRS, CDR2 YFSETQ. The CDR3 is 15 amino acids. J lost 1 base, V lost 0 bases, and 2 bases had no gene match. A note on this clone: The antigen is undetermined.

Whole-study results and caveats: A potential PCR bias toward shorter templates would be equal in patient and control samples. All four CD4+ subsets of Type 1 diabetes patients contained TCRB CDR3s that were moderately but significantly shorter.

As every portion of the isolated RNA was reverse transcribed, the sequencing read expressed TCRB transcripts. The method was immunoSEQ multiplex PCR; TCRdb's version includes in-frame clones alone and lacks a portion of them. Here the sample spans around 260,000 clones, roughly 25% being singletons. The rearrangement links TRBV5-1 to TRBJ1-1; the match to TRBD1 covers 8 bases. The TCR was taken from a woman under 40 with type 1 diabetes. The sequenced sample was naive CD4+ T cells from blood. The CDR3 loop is CASSLGTGSNTEAFF. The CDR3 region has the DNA TGCGCCAGCAGCTTGGGGACAGGGTCGAACACTGAAGCTTTCTTT.